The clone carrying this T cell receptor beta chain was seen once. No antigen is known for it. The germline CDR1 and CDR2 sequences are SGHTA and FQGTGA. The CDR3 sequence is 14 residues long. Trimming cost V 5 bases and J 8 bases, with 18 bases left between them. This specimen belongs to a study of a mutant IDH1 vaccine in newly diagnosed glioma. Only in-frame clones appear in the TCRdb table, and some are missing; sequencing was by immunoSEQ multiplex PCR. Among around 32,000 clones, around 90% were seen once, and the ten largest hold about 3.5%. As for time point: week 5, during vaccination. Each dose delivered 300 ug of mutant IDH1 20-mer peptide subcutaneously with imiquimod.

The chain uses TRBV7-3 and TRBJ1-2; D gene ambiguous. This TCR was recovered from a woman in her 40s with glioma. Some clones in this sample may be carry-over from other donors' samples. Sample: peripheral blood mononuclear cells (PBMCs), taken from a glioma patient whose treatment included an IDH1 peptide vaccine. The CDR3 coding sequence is TGTGCCAGCAGCACCGATGCGTCCGGGCGGGGCTACACCTTC. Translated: CASSTDASGRGYTF.